The 26 T cell receptor beta chains reported below all come from one sample, sequenced in a study of cytotoxic CD8 clonotypes in ibrutinib-treated CLL. Profiling relied on immunoSEQ multiplex PCR, and the TCRdb table lists in-frame clones only, not all of them. Of 35,000 to 45,000 clones in the sample, around 53% were seen once. The material was PBMCs, obtained before ibrutinib treatment. The receptors come from a human donor with chronic lymphocytic leukemia.

There are many counts of this clone. CDR3 loop: CASSLGDSPLHF. The CDR3 nucleotides read TGTGCCAGCAGTTTAGGAGATTCACCCCTCCACTTT. This rearrangement joins TRBV28 to TRBJ1-6, with D unresolved. CDR1 MDHEN and CDR2 SYDVKM come from the germline V gene. V lost 2 bases and J 8 bases, leaving 4 bases between the germline ends. CDR3 length: 12 residues. Full variable domain (missing parts from reference TRBV28 and TRBJ1-6): DVKVTQSSRYLVKRTGEKVFLECVQDMDHENMFWYRQDPGLGLRLIYFSYDVKMKEKGDIPEGYSVSREKKERFSLILESASTNQTSMYLCASSLGDSPLHFGNGTRLTVT.

The genes are TRBV27 and TRBJ2-2; 9 bases map to TRBD1. CDR3 size: 14 residues. With 5 bases clipped from V and 6 bases from J, the junction kept 4 bases outside the gene matches. The germline V gene encodes CDR1 MNHEY and CDR2 SMNVEV (reference sequence). CDR3 amino acids: CASSGQGFAGELFF. CDR3 nucleotide sequence: TGTGCCAGCAGTGGACAGGGGTTTGCCGGGGAGCTGTTTTTT.

About this clone: The sample contains more than one DNA sequence encoding this CDR3. V gene TRBV5-6 combines with J gene TRBJ2-7; 8 nucleotides align to TRBD1. In germline, CDR1 is SGHDT, CDR2 YYEEEE. With 4 bases clipped from V and 4 bases from J, the junction kept 7 bases outside the gene matches. This CDR3 is 14 amino acids long. CDR3 in amino acids: CASSLGQGRYEQYF. CDR3 DNA: TGTGCCAGCAGCCTTGGACAGGGTAGGTACGAGCAGTACTTC.

The J gene is TRBJ2-7, the V gene TRBV11-3; 8 nucleotides line up with TRBD1. Germline CDR1 and CDR2: SGHNT and YENEEA. With 5 bases clipped from V and 1 base from J, the junction kept 4 bases outside the gene matches. This CDR3 region has 14 residues. This CDR3 is CASSPTGASYEQYF. DNA for the CDR3: TGTGCCAGCAGCCCGACAGGGGCTTCCTACGAGCAGTACTTC.

This clone was seen more than once but under ten times. One end of the junction is discordant with germline, which a read error may explain. This rearrangement joins TRBV7-9 to TRBJ1-4; D gene uncertain. From germline, CDR1 is SEHNR and CDR2 FQNEAQ (reference sequence). CDR3 length: 15 amino acids. The CDR3 region has the DNA TGTGCCAGCAGCTTAGAGGGTTCAGGTACTGAAAAAATGTTTTTT. The encoded protein is CASSLEGSGTEKMFF.

The chain recombines TRBV7-6 with TRBJ2-5; 8 bases agree with TRBD2. Unmatched junction bases numbered 15, after V lost 5 bases and J lost 7 bases. The germline gives CDR1 SGHVS, CDR2 FNYEAQ. The CDR3 length is 16 residues. The CDR3: CASSQQTTSVPGTQYF. CDR3 coding DNA: TGTGCCAGCAGCCAACAGACGACTAGCGTGCCCGGGACCCAGTACTTC.

V and J are TRBV5-4 and TRBJ2-2; D uncertain. V lost 2 bases to trimming and J lost 6 bases, with 5 bases between them. The CDR3 runs to 12 residues. The germline gives CDR1 SGHNT, CDR2 YYREEE (reference sequence). The CDR3 region is CASSFGPGELFF. CDR3 DNA sequence: TGTGCCAGCAGCTTCGGGCCCGGGGAGCTGTTTTTT.

This chain connects TRBV11-1 to TRBJ2-7; tentative D call: TRBD2 (6 bases). The CDR3 loop spans 15 amino acids. The V gene lost 4 bases and the J gene lost 3 bases, with 16 bases spanning the gap. Germline V lookup: CDR1 SGHAT, CDR2 FQDESV (reference sequence). CDR3 DNA: TGTGCCAGCAGCTCGAAATCCGGGACTCACTACGAGCAGTACTTC. This encodes CASSSKSGTHYEQYF.

The chain is built from TRBV6-1 and TRBJ2-3; a weak D match, TRBD2 (5 bases). Germline CDR1 and CDR2: MNHNS and SASEGT. The CDR3 is 15 amino acids. V was shortened by 10 bases and J by 0 bases, with 17 bases between the two germline ends. DNA for the CDR3: TGTGCCACCTCATCGTGGACTTCTAGCACAGATACGCAGTATTTT. It codes for CATSSWTSSTDTQYF.

The V gene is TRBV28, the J gene TRBJ1-5; D call uncertain. Per the germline V gene, CDR1 is MDHEN and CDR2 is SYDVKM. The CDR3 spans 16 residues. The ends were cut back, 3 bases at V and 3 bases at J, with 15 bases in the middle. CDR3 region: CASSLGYRSNNQPQHF. The DNA for the CDR3 is TGTGCCAGCAGTTTGGGATACAGATCTAACAATCAGCCCCAGCATTTT.

The chain couples TRBV7-9 to TRBJ2-3; 15 bases line up with TRBD2. This CDR3 comprises 16 residues. V gave up 10 bases and J gave up 4 bases; unmatched junction bases: 9. CDR1 is SEHNR and CDR2 is FQNEAQ in the germline V gene (reference sequence). In DNA form, the CDR3 reads TGTGCCATCCCGCGGACTAGCGGGGGGGCGGCAGATACGCAGTATTTT. This sequence encodes CAIPRTSGGAADTQYF.

The chain uses TRBV6-5 and TRBJ2-6; the D is unclear. Germline V lookup: CDR1 MNHEY, CDR2 SVGAGI. Trimming left V 0 bases short and J 1 base short, with 4 bases between. The CDR3 runs 15 residues. CDR3 nucleotide sequence: TGTGCCAGCAGTTACTCCCTTTCTGGGGCCAACGTCCTGACTTTC. It codes for CASSYSLSGANVLTF.

This chain links TRBV27 with TRBJ2-3; 10 nucleotides match TRBD2. The CDR3 has 17 amino acids. Looked up from germline, CDR1 is MNHEY and CDR2 is SMNVEV (reference sequence). Unmatched junction bases numbered 11, after V lost 0 bases and J lost 8 bases. In nucleotides, the CDR3 is TGTGCCAGCAGTTTATCGTCAGCGGGGGGGGCGACCGGTACGCAGTATTTT. This gives the protein CASSLSSAGGATGTQYF.

This clone appeared a few times. The chain uses TRBV6-5 and TRBJ1-2; D gene uncertain. In germline, CDR1 is MNHEY, CDR2 SVGAGI. The CDR3 length is 15 residues. Trimming stripped 6 bases from V and 5 bases from J, with 19 bases between. The CDR3 DNA sequence: TGTGCCAGCAGCTTACCTGACACAACCATTTATGGCTACACCTTC. Its translation: CASSLPDTTIYGYTF.

This clone was detected only once. The rearrangement links TRBV29-1 to TRBJ1-1; 7 bases are shared with TRBD1. The CDR3 runs 16 residues. Trimming cost V 7 bases and J 0 bases; bases outside gene matches: 14. Germline V gene lookup returns CDR1 SQVTM and CDR2 ANQGSEA. The CDR3 DNA is TGCAGCGCCCACCGGGTAGGGGGCAAGGTGAACACTGAAGCTTTCTTT. This translates into CSAHRVGGKVNTEAFF.

This clone showed up just a few times. V and J are TRBV7-9 and TRBJ2-2; 12 nucleotides align to TRBD1. Germline trimming cut 7 bases from V and 6 bases from J; bases unmatched to any gene: 3. The V gene's germline CDR1 is SEHNR and CDR2 FQNEAQ (reference sequence). This CDR3 has 14 residues. The CDR3: CASIGTGGPGELFF. The CDR3 DNA reads as TGTGCCAGCATCGGGACAGGGGGCCCCGGGGAGCTGTTTTTT.

This clone was seen a handful of times. This chain connects TRBV7-2 to TRBJ1-1, with D possibly matching TRBD1 (6 bases). The CDR3 extends over 13 amino acids. The V end was cut by 6 bases, the J end by 2 bases, with 10 bases between. Per germline, CDR1 SGHTA and CDR2 FQGNSA. Written as DNA, the CDR3 is TGTGCCAGCAGAACGGACAGAAACACTGAAGCTTTCTTT. It is translated as CASRTDRNTEAFF. The full variable domain, its missing parts supplied by reference TRBV7-2 and TRBJ1-1, is GAGVSQSPSNKVTEKGKDVELRCDPISGHTALYWYRQSLGQGLEFLIYFQGNSAPDKSGLPSDRFSAERTGGSVSTLTIQRTQQEDSAVYLCASRTDRNTEAFFGQGTRLTVV.

The chain links TRBV27 to TRBJ1-6, with unresolved D. V lost 6 bases and J lost 0, with 9 bases in between. CDR3 length equals 15 residues. Germline CDR1 and CDR2: MNHEY and SMNVEV (reference sequence). The CDR3 loop reads CASSEQSSYNSPLHF. The CDR3 DNA reads TGTGCCAGCAGCGAACAGAGCTCCTATAATTCACCCCTCCACTTT.

This chain joins TRBV11-3 and TRBJ2-1; TRBD2 matches 13 bases. The V gene's germline CDR1 is SGHNT and CDR2 YENEEA. The length of the CDR3 is 16 residues. V lost 1 base and J lost 7; bases outside the gene matches: 4. The CDR3 sequence is CASSLATSGGPNEQFF. As DNA, the CDR3 is TGTGCCAGCAGCTTAGCGACTAGCGGGGGGCCAAATGAGCAGTTCTTC.

The V gene is TRBV19, the J gene TRBJ2-3, with 7 bases aligning to TRBD1. The CDR3 is 12 amino acids. Germline CDR1 LNHDA, CDR2 SQIVND (reference sequence). With V trimmed by 6 bases and J by 9 bases, 6 bases remained unmatched. CDR3 nucleotides: TGTGCCAGTAGCCGTGACAGGGTAACGCAGTATTTT. Protein sequence: CASSRDRVTQYF.

The V call is TRBV5-6, the J call TRBJ2-3; 14 bases line up with TRBD2. Germline lookup yields CDR1 SGHDT and CDR2 YYEEEE. This CDR3 has 17 residues. Germline trimming cut 4 bases from V and 2 bases from J; bases unmatched to any gene: 6. CDR3: CASSPGLAGGTTDTQYF. The CDR3 DNA reads as TGTGCCAGCAGCCCCGGACTAGCGGGGGGTACCACAGATACGCAGTATTTT.

This clone has only a few counts. The chain has TRBV6-1 and TRBJ1-5; the D is unclear. V was clipped by 1 base and J by 2 bases, with 9 bases between them. Germline assignment: CDR1 MNHNS and CDR2 SASEGT. The CDR3 is made up of 15 amino acids. CDR3 nucleotide sequence: TGTGCCAGCAGTGAAGTGGGTAGGGGCAATCAGCCCCAGCATTTT. Translation gives CASSEVGRGNQPQHF.

The chain is built from TRBV4-1 and TRBJ2-7; 9 nucleotides agree with TRBD2. After removal of 0 bases from V and 2 bases from J, the junction contained 8 bases not matched to a gene. CDR1 and CDR2 (germline): MGHRA, YSYEKL. This CDR3 spans 17 amino acids. CDR3 sequence reads: CASSQDIGRGGTYEQYF. DNA of the CDR3: TGCGCCAGCAGCCAAGATATCGGGCGGGGGGGCACCTACGAGCAGTACTTC.

The J gene is TRBJ2-7, the V gene TRBV7-9, with D perhaps matching TRBD2 (5 bases). Trimming removed 3 bases from V and 4 bases from J, with 10 bases in between. The V gene's germline CDR1 is SEHNR and CDR2 FQNEAQ (reference sequence). The CDR3 runs to 13 residues. The CDR3 is CASSFSGDYEQYF. In DNA, the CDR3 is TGTGCCAGCAGCTTTTCCGGGGATTACGAGCAGTACTTC.

The chain is built from TRBV6-6 and TRBJ2-3; D is unclear. V shed 3 bases and J shed 4 bases, with 8 bases lying between them. This CDR3 region has 13 residues. Germline CDR1 MNHNY, CDR2 SVGAGI (reference sequence). This CDR3 is CASSYFVADTQYF. CDR3 in DNA: TGTGCCAGCAGTTATTTCGTAGCAGATACGCAGTATTTT.

Regarding this clone: A single base separates this from a much larger clone, so it may be a read error. Other nucleotide sequences from this sample produce the same CDR3. The chain joins TRBV5-4 to TRBJ1-1; TRBD1 is a possible D gene (6 bases). The CDR3 runs 12 residues. Per germline, CDR1 SGHNT and CDR2 YYREEE (reference sequence). DNA of the CDR3: TGTGCCAGCAGCCCATGGGGGGCTGAAGCCTTCTTT. This encodes CASSPWGAEAFF.